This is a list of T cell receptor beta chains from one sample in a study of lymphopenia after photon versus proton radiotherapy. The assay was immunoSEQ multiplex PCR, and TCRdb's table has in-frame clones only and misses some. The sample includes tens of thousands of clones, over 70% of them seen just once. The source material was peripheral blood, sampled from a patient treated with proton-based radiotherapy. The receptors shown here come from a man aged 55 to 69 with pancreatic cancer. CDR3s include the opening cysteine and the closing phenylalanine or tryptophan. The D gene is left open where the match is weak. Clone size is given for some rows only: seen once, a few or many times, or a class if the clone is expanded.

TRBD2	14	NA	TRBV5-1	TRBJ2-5	CASSLTSGQETQYF	TGCGCCAGCAGCTTGACTAGCGGGCAAGAGACCCAGTACTTC
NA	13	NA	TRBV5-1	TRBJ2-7	CASSLANAYEQYF	TGCGCCAGCAGCTTGGCGAATGCCTACGAGCAGTACTTC
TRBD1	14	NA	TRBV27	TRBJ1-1	CASSSGQVNTEAFF	TGTGCCAGCAGTTCCGGACAGGTGAACACTGAAGCTTTCTTT
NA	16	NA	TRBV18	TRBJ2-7	CASSYTYQGGPNEQYF	TGTGCCAGCTCGTACACATATCAAGGGGGTCCCAACGAGCAGTACTTC
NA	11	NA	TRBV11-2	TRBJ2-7	CASSATYEQYF	TGTGCCAGCAGCGCGACATACGAGCAGTACTTC
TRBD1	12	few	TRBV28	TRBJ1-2	CASSLTGYGYTF	TGTGCCAGCAGTTTGACAGGGTATGGCTACACCTTC
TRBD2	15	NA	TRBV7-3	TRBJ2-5	CASSDGGTTRETQYF	TGTGCCAGCAGCGACGGCGGGACTACCAGGGAGACCCAGTACTTC
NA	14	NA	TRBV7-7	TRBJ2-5	CASSLGIQQETQYF	TGTGCTAGCAGCTTAGGGATCCAACAAGAGACCCAGTACTTC
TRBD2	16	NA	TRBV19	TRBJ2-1	CASSIGASGRPHEQFF	TGTGCCAGTAGTATAGGCGCTAGCGGGAGGCCCCATGAGCAGTTCTTC
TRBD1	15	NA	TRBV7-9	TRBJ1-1	CASSLSSAGGLEAFF	TGTGCCAGCAGCTTAAGCTCGGCAGGGGGACTTGAAGCTTTCTTT
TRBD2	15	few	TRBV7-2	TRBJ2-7	CASSLVVSGAYEQYF	TGTGCCAGCAGCTTAGTCGTTAGCGGGGCCTACGAGCAGTACTTC
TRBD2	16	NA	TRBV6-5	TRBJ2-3	CASSYGAGVDTDTQYF	TGTGCCAGCAGTTACGGGGCGGGAGTAGACACAGATACGCAGTATTTT
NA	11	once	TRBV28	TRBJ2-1	CASSLTDEQFF	TGTGCCAGCAGTTTAACTGATGAGCAGTTCTTC
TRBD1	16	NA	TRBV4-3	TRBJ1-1	CASSQDKGQENTEAFF	TGCGCCAGCAGCCAAGATAAGGGACAGGAAAACACTGAAGCTTTCTTT
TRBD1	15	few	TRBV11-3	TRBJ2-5	CASSPPGQGAETQYF	TGTGCCAGCAGCCCCCCGGGACAGGGGGCGGAGACCCAGTACTTC
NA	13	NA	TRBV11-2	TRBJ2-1	CASSLHFGGEQFF	TGTGCCAGCAGCTTGCACTTTGGGGGTGAGCAGTTCTTC
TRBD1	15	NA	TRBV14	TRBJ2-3	CASSPGTGYTDTQYF	TGTGCCAGCAGCCCCGGGACAGGATACACAGATACGCAGTATTTT
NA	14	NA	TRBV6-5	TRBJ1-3	CASSLGATGNTIYF	TGTGCCAGCAGCCTAGGGGCTACCGGAAACACCATATATTTT
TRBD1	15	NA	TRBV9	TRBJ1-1	CASSPPTGDMSEAFF	TGTGCCAGCAGCCCCCCGACAGGGGATATGTCTGAAGCTTTCTTT
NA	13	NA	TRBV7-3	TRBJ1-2	CASSSQAGVGYTF	TGTGCCAGCAGCTCACAGGCAGGGGTCGGCTACACCTTC
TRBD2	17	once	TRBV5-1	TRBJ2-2	CASSLAPGRGNTGELFF	TGCGCCAGCAGCTTGGCCCCGGGGAGGGGGAACACCGGGGAGCTGTTTTTT
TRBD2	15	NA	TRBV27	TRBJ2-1	CASRVPGLASNEQFF	TGTGCCAGCAGAGTACCGGGACTAGCGTCCAATGAGCAGTTCTTC
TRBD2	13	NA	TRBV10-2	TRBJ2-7	CASGLAGSYEQYF	TGCGCCAGCGGACTAGCGGGGTCCTACGAGCAGTACTTC
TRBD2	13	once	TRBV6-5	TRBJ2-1	CASRPAGANEQFF	TGTGCCAGCAGGCCAGCGGGGGCCAATGAGCAGTTCTTC
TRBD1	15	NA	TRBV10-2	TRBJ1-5	CASSDQGQVGQPQHF	TGCGCCAGCAGTGATCAGGGACAGGTGGGTCAGCCCCAGCATTTT
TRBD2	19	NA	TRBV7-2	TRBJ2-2	CASSLGGFWGGTNTGELFF	TGTGCCAGCAGCTTAGGAGGATTCTGGGGAGGGACGAACACCGGGGAGCTGTTTTTT
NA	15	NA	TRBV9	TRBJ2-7	CASSREAGTPYEQYF	TGTGCCAGCAGCCGCGAAGCCGGGACGCCGTACGAGCAGTACTTC
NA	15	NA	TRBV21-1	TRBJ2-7	CASSRSGTSPYEQYF	TGTGCCAGCAGCCGATCCGGGACTAGTCCCTACGAGCAGTACTTC
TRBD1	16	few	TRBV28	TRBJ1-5	CASSPLLGTGNQPQHF	TGTGCCAGCAGTCCCCTCCTAGGGACAGGCAATCAGCCCCAGCATTTT
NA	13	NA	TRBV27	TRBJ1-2	CASSLSAGTGYTF	TGTGCCAGCAGTTTATCGGCGGGGACTGGCTACACCTTC
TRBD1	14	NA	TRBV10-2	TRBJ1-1	CASREGQGNTEAFF	TGCGCCAGCAGGGAGGGACAGGGGAACACTGAAGCTTTCTTT
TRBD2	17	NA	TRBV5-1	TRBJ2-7	CASSHPGTSGSSYEQYF	TGCGCCAGCAGCCACCCCGGGACTAGCGGGAGTTCTTACGAGCAGTACTTC
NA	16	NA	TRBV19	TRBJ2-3	CASSSHMGPRGDTQYF	TGTGCCAGTAGTTCTCACATGGGGCCGCGGGGAGATACGCAGTATTTT
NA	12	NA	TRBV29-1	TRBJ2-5	CSVDFSQETQYF	TGCAGCGTCGATTTCAGCCAAGAGACCCAGTACTTC
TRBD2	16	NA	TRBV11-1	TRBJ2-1	CASSQLTSGTSNEQFF	TGTGCCAGCAGCCAGTTGACTAGCGGGACCAGCAATGAGCAGTTCTTC
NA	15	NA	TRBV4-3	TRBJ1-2	CASSHAGARDYGYTF	TGCGCCAGCAGCCATGCAGGGGCGCGTGACTATGGCTACACCTTC
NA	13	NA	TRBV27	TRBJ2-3	CASRENSADTQYF	TGTGCCAGCAGGGAAAACTCGGCAGATACGCAGTATTTT
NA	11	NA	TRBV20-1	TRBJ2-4	CSATIGNIQYF	TGCAGTGCTACCATCGGAAACATTCAGTACTTC
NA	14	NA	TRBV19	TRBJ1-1	CASSDLGRWTEAFF	TGTGCCAGTAGTGACCTCGGGCGTTGGACTGAAGCTTTCTTT
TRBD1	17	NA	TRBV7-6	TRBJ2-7	CASSLLGLGGAPYEQYF	TGTGCCAGCAGCTTATTAGGTCTAGGGGGCGCCCCCTACGAGCAGTACTTC
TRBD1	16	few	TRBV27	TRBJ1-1	CASSLSWAGGNTEAFF	TGTGCCAGCAGTTTATCGTGGGCAGGGGGCAATACTGAAGCTTTCTTT
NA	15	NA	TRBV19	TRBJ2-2	CASRGHSANTGELFF	TGTGCCAGTAGGGGACATTCCGCGAACACCGGGGAGCTGTTTTTT
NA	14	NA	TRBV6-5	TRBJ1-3	CASLSSFSGNTIYF	TGTGCCAGCCTTAGTTCTTTCTCTGGAAACACCATATATTTT
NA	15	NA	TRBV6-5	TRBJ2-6	CASSYDTSGANVLTF	TGTGCCAGCAGTTATGACACTTCTGGGGCCAACGTCCTGACTTTC
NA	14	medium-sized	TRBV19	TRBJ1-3	CASMRKTSGNTIYF	TGTGCCAGTATGAGGAAAACCTCTGGAAACACCATATATTTT
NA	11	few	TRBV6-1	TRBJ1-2	CASSDFNGYTF	TGTGCCAGCAGTGATTTCAACGGCTACACCTTC
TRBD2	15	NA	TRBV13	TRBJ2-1	CASSPGLAVNNEQFF	TGTGCCAGCAGCCCTGGACTAGCGGTTAACAATGAGCAGTTCTTC
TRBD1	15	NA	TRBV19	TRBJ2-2	CASRLGTGRTGELFF	TGTGCCAGTAGGCTAGGGACAGGTCGTACCGGGGAGCTGTTTTTT
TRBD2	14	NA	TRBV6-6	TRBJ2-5	CAGGSSGKQETQYF	TGTGCCGGCGGGTCTAGCGGGAAGCAAGAGACCCAGTACTTC
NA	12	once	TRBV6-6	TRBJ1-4	CASKDSEEKLFF	TGTGCCAGCAAGGACAGCGAAGAAAAACTGTTTTTT
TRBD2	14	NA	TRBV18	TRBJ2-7	CASSQLAGIYEQYF	TGTGCCAGCTCTCAACTAGCGGGAATCTACGAGCAGTACTTC